Following are 21 T cell receptor beta chains from one sample sequenced in a study of shared clonotypes between healthy human individuals. TCRdb keeps only in-frame clones here, not all; method: immunoSEQ multiplex PCR. In the table there are roughly 2.2 million clones, approximately 93% of which are singletons. The sample comprised naive CD4+ T cells from PBMCs. This sample's subset: CD45RA+ positively selected. The receptors were sampled from a man aged 18-30 years in good health. Some clones in this sample may be carry-over from other donors' samples.

This clone was detected once. The V and J genes are TRBV28 and TRBJ1-3, with 11 bases fitting TRBD1. From germline, CDR1 is MDHEN and CDR2 SYDVKM. The CDR3 consists of 14 residues. V shed 3 bases and J 5 bases; nucleotides not matched to a gene: 0. CDR3 DNA: TGTGCCAGCAGTTTGGACAGGGGGCGAAACACCATATATTTT. Protein sequence: CASSLDRGRNTIYF.

V is TRBV6-5 and J is TRBJ1-1; D is unresolved. The V end lost 0 bases, the J end lost 5 bases, and 10 bases lay between the germline ends. The CDR3 contains 14 residues. Germline V lookup: CDR1 MNHEY, CDR2 SVGAGI. CDR3 sequence reads: CASSYSDGVTEAFF. DNA of the CDR3: TGTGCCAGCAGTTACTCAGATGGGGTTACTGAAGCTTTCTTT.

This chain links TRBV7-7 with TRBJ2-7; D may correspond to TRBD1 or TRBD2 (5 bases each). The germline V and J ends were trimmed by 4 bases and 5 bases, with 12 bases remaining between them. The germline gives CDR1 SSHAT, CDR2 FNYEAQ (reference sequence). This CDR3 region has 13 residues. The CDR3 nucleotides read TGTGCCAGCAGCTCGGGGCGCAGGAACGAGCAGTACTTC. This sequence encodes CASSSGRRNEQYF.

The chain has TRBV13 and TRBJ2-7; 7 bases map to TRBD2. The CDR3 has 16 residues. The germline CDR1 and CDR2 sequences are PRHDT and FYEKMQ (reference sequence). With V trimmed by 2 bases and J by 1 base, 8 bases remained unmatched. The CDR3 here is CASSLMASGDSYEQYF. In nucleotides, the CDR3 is TGTGCCAGCAGCTTAATGGCTAGCGGTGATTCCTACGAGCAGTACTTC.

V is TRBV30 and J is TRBJ2-7; 7 nucleotides align to TRBD1. Trimming at V came to 3 bases and at J to 3 bases, leaving 8 bases not matched to a gene. CDR3 size: 14 residues. Looked up from germline, CDR1 is GTSNPN and CDR2 is SVGIG (reference sequence). The CDR3 nucleotides are TGTGCCTGGAGCATGGATAGGACAGGCTACGAGCAGTACTTC. Translation: CAWSMDRTGYEQYF.

V gene TRBV7-3 combines with J gene TRBJ2-7; D unresolved. The CDR3 extends over 14 amino acids. Germline V gives CDR1 SGHTA, CDR2 FQGTGA. V lost 1 base and J lost 5, with 12 bases in between. The DNA of the CDR3 is TGTGCCAGCAGCTTAAGACCTGGTCTCCACGAGCAGTACTTC. Encoded protein: CASSLRPGLHEQYF.

The chain couples TRBV4-3 to TRBJ1-4, with a weak D call TRBD1 (6 bases). Germline CDR1 is LGHNA and CDR2 is YSLEER. The CDR3 loop spans 16 amino acids. Trimming pared 6 bases from V and 0 bases from J, leaving 14 bases between. In DNA form, the CDR3 reads TGCGCCAGCAGGGCAGGGGCCCTTGCAACTAATGAAAAACTGTTTTTT. It encodes CASRAGALATNEKLFF.

This clone was seen only once. This rearrangement joins TRBV5-1 to TRBJ1-4, with D possibly TRBD1 on 5 matching bases. This CDR3 spans 15 amino acids. CDR1 and CDR2 (germline): SGHRS, YFSETQ. V was pared by 1 base and J by 7 bases, with 14 bases between. CDR3: CASSLLGRTIEKLFF. The CDR3 DNA follows: TGCGCCAGCAGCTTGCTGGGGCGGACAATTGAAAAACTGTTTTTT.

The rearrangement uses TRBV9 and TRBJ1-3; TRBD1 might be the D (6 bases). This CDR3 is 20 amino acids long. Between the trimmed V and J ends, which lost 1 base and 2 bases, there was a span of 25 bases. CDR1 SGDLS and CDR2 YYNGEE come from the germline V gene. The CDR3 coding sequence is TGTGCCAGCAGCGTACGACCCCTCCCCGGCGGGGGGCGGACTGGAAACACCATATATTTT. Translating it yields CASSVRPLPGGGRTGNTIYF.

The chain employs TRBV7-8 and TRBJ1-1; TRBD1 might be the D (5 bases). There are 16 residues in the CDR3. Looked up from germline, CDR1 is SGHVS and CDR2 is FQNEAQ. Trimming removed 3 bases from V and 1 base from J, with 15 bases in between. CDR3 protein: CASSLIPGLTNTEAFF. DNA for the CDR3: TGTGCCAGCAGCTTGATACCGGGACTCACGAACACTGAAGCTTTCTTT.

The chain carries TRBV27 and TRBJ1-1; the D gene is possibly TRBD1 (6 bases). Trimming left V 8 bases short and J 5 bases short, with 15 bases between. CDR3 length equals 13 residues. CDR1 is MNHEY, CDR2 SMNVEV, per germline (reference sequence). CDR3 residues: CASQGRDRTEAFF. DNA of the CDR3: TGTGCCAGCCAGGGGAGGGATCGGACTGAAGCTTTCTTT.

The rearrangement uses TRBV9 and TRBJ2-1; TRBD1 or TRBD2 may be the D gene (6 bases each). The CDR3 spans 17 residues. The V and J ends lost 4 bases and 2 bases respectively, with 19 bases between them. CDR1 and CDR2 (germline): SGDLS, YYNGEE. The DNA of the CDR3 is TGTGCCAGCAGCACCCCCGGGACTGGGGGGCCCTACAATGAGCAGTTCTTC. Amino acid sequence: CASSTPGTGGPYNEQFF.

This clone occurred once. The J gene is TRBJ2-3, the V gene TRBV9; the match to TRBD2 covers 13 bases. Unmatched junction bases numbered 2, after V lost 2 bases and J lost 8 bases. The CDR3 loop spans 14 amino acids. Germline CDR1 SGDLS, CDR2 YYNGEE. The CDR3 loop is CASSVGLAGVTQYF. In nucleotides, the CDR3 is TGTGCCAGCAGCGTCGGACTAGCGGGAGTTACGCAGTATTTT.

The J gene is TRBJ1-1, the V gene TRBV29-1; D is uncertain. The CDR3 runs 13 residues. Germline CDR1 reads SQVTM; CDR2 reads ANQGSEA. The ends were cut back, 4 bases at V and 0 bases at J, with 9 bases in the middle. The CDR3 region is CSVVPVMNTEAFF. CDR3 nucleotides: TGCAGCGTTGTCCCAGTTATGAACACTGAAGCTTTCTTT.

The J gene is TRBJ1-2, the V gene TRBV7-2, with D tentatively TRBD1 (5 bases). CDR1 is SGHTA, CDR2 FQGNSA, per germline. The CDR3 extends over 15 amino acids. Trimming cost V 5 bases and J 5 bases, with 18 bases left between them. The CDR3 loop reads CASSLSATVPYGYTF. The CDR3, as DNA: TGTGCCAGCAGCCTGTCTGCGACAGTTCCATATGGCTACACCTTC.

V and J are TRBV28 and TRBJ1-2, with 9 bases that match TRBD1. The CDR3 covers 14 residues. V trimming: 5 bases; J trimming: 2 bases; junction bases outside the gene matches: 3. From germline, CDR1 is MDHEN and CDR2 SYDVKM. The CDR3 DNA follows: TGTGCCAGCAGTACTACAGGGGGCAACTATGGCTACACCTTC. Translation: CASSTTGGNYGYTF.

This chain joins TRBV28 and TRBJ1-2; 7 bases agree with TRBD1. V lost 6 bases and J lost 5; bases outside the gene matches: 9. The CDR3 consists of 14 residues. In germline, CDR1 is MDHEN, CDR2 SYDVKM. The CDR3 spells CASSPGQGVYGYTF. The CDR3 DNA follows: TGTGCCAGCAGCCCGGGCCAGGGGGTATATGGCTACACCTTC.

This rearrangement joins TRBV27 to TRBJ2-6; D not resolved. With 1 base removed from V and 1 base from J, the gap between germline ends came to 11 bases. The germline gives CDR1 MNHEY, CDR2 SMNVEV (reference sequence). The CDR3 length is 17 residues. CDR3 residues: CASSLLGSWSGANVLTF. The CDR3 nucleotides are TGTGCCAGCAGTTTATTGGGGTCATGGTCTGGGGCCAACGTCCTGACTTTC.

The gene calls are TRBV9 and TRBJ2-3, with D hard to call. Trimming took 4 bases from V and 1 from J, leaving 13 bases between them. The germline V gene has CDR1 SGDLS and CDR2 YYNGEE. The CDR3 contains 15 residues. The CDR3 DNA is TGTGCCAGCAGCCTCGAAGGGTTCCGCACAGATACGCAGTATTTT. Translating gives CASSLEGFRTDTQYF.

The chain recombines TRBV5-1 with TRBJ2-5, with D perhaps assigned TRBD1 or TRBD2 (6 bases each). Germline V gene lookup returns CDR1 SGHRS and CDR2 YFSETQ. Trimming left V 4 bases short and J 4 bases short, with 17 bases between. This CDR3 is built from 15 residues. CDR3 residues: CASSGGRRVPETQYF. DNA of the CDR3: TGCGCCAGCAGCGGGGGGCGCAGAGTCCCAGAGACCCAGTACTTC. Supplemented by reference TRBV5-1 and TRBJ2-5, the full variable domain reads KAGVTQTPRYLIKTRGQQVTLSCSPISGHRSVSWYQQTPGQGLQFLFEYFSETQRNKGNFPGRFSGRQFSNSRSEMNVSTLELGDSALYLCASSGGRRVPETQYFGPGTRLLVL.

This clone was counted a single time. The rearrangement joins TRBV9 to TRBJ2-5, with TRBD2 matching 10 bases. Trimming at V came to 3 bases and at J to 5 bases, leaving 7 bases not matched to a gene. CDR1 is SGDLS and CDR2 is YYNGEE in the germline V gene. CDR3 length: 15 residues. This CDR3 reads CASSGLSGRGETQYF. The CDR3 nucleotides are TGTGCCAGCAGCGGACTCAGCGGGAGGGGCGAGACCCAGTACTTC.